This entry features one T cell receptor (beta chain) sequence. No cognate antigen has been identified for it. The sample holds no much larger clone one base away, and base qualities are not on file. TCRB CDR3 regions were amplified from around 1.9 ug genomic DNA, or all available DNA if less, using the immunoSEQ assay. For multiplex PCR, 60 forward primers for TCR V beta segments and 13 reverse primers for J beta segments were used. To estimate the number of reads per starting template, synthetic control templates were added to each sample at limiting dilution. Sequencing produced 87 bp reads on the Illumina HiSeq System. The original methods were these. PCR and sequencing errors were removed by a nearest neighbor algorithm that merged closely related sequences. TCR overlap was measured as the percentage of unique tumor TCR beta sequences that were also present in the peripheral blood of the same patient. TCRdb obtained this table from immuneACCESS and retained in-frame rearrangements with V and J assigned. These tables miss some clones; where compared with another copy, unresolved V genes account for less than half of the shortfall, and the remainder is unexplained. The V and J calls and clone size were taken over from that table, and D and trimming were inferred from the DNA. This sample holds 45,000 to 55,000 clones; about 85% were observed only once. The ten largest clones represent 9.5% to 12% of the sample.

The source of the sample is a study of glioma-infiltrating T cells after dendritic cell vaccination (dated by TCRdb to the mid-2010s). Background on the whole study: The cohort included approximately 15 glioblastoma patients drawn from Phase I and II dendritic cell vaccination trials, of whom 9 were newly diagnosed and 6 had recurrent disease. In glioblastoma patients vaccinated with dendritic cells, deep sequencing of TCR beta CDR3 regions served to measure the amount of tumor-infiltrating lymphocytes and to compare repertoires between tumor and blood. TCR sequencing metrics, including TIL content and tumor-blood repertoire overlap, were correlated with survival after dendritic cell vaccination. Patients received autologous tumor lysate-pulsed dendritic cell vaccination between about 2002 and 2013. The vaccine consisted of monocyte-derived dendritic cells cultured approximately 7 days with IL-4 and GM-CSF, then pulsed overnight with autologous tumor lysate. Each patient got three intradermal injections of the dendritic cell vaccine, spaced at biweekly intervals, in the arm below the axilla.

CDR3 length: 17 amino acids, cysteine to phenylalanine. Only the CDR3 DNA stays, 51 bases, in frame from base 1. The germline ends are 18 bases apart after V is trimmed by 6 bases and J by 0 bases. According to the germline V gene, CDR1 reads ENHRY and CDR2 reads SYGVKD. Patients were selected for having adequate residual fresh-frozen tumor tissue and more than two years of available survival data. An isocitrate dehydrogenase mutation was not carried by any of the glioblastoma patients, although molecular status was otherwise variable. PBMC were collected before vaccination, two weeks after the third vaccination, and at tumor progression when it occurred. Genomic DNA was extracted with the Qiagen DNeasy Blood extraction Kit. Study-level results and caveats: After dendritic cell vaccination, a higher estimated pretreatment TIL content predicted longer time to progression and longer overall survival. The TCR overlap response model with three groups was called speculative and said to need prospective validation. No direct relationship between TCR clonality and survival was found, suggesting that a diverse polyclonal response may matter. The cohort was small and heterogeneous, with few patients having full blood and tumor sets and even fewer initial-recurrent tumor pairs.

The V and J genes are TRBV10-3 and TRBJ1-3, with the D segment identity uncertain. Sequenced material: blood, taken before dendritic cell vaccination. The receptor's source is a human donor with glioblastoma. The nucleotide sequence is TGTGCCATCAGCGAACGTGGACCGGGGAGCTCTGGAAACACCATATATTTT. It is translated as CAISERGPGSSGNTIYF.